This T cell receptor (beta chain) was obtained from a study of CD8 T cells in ankylosing spondylitis. TCRdb ran MiXCR on the 5' RACE reads and lists one entry per CDR3 protein. The repertoire has about 220,000 distinct CDR3 sequences, about 10% of them found once; the top ten carry roughly 23%. Points on this clonotype: Antigen: not known.

V was shortened by 4 bases and J by 3 bases, with 7 bases between the two germline ends. The germline V gene encodes CDR1 SQVTM and CDR2 ANQGSEA. The CDR3 runs 12 residues. General study results and limits: Some of the motif variants had earlier been found in reactive arthritis patients' fluid and blood. Significantly higher representation of disease-linked clones was reported for matched ankylosing spondylitis synovial fluid.

The source material was blood, either unsorted or a sorted T cell fraction (not recorded which). The TCR sequence derives from a male donor with ankylosing spondylitis or in good health (not recorded which). The chain employs TRBV29-1 and TRBJ1-5; no definite D call. CDR3 sequence (DNA): TGCAGCGTTGTGGAGGCCAATCAGCCCCAGCATTTT. Residues: CSVVEANQPQHF.